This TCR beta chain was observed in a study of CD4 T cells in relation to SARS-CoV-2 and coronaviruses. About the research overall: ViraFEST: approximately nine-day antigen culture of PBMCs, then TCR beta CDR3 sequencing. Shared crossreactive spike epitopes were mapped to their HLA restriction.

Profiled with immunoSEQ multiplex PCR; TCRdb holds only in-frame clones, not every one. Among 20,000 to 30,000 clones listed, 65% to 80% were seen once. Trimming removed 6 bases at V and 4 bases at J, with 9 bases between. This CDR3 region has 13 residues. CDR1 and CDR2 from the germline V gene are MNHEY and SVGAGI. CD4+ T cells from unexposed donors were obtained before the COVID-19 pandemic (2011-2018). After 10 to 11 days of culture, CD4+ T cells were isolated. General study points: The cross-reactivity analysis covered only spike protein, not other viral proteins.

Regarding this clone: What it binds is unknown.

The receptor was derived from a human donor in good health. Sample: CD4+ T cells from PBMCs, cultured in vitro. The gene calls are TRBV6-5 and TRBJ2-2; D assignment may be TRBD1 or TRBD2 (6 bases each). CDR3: CASRKGGTGELFF. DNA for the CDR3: TGTGCCAGCAGGAAGGGGGGCACCGGGGAGCTGTTTTTT.